Each of the 27 T cell receptor beta chains below was sequenced from the same sample in a study of shared clonotypes between healthy human individuals. Naive CD8 isolation took CD45RO-negative cells positively selected for CCR7 and excluded terminally differentiated effector memory CD45RA+ cells. Profiling relied on immunoSEQ multiplex PCR, and the TCRdb table lists in-frame clones only, not all of them. The sample records some 2,000,000 clones, about 95% being singletons. The sample taken for sequencing was naive CD8+ T cells sorted from blood. These receptors were obtained from a man aged 18-30 years in good health.

This clone was recorded only once. The genes are TRBV4-3 and TRBJ2-1, with 8 nucleotides matching TRBD2. The CDR3 covers 20 residues. The junction had 13 bases not matched to a gene; V was cut back by 0 bases and J by 0 bases. CDR1 LGHNA and CDR2 YSLEER come from the germline V gene. CDR3 sequence: CASSQDDGQLAGPSYNEQFF. The CDR3 DNA sequence: TGCGCCAGCAGCCAAGATGATGGGCAGTTAGCGGGACCCTCCTACAATGAGCAGTTCTTC.

The chain links TRBV2 to TRBJ1-1; D not resolved. The CDR3 is made up of 16 amino acids. V dropped 2 bases and J dropped 0 bases, with 13 bases sitting between them. Germline CDR1 SNHLY, CDR2 FYNNEI. The CDR3 region is CASSESQVGMNTEAFF. CDR3 nucleotide sequence: TGTGCCAGCAGTGAATCGCAGGTTGGGATGAACACTGAAGCTTTCTTT.

This clone was counted only a few times. V and J are TRBV4-1 and TRBJ1-5; the match to TRBD1 covers 7 bases. The CDR3 has 15 residues. The V segment lost 1 base and the J segment 6 bases; nucleotides outside the gene matches: 6. Looked up from germline, CDR1 is MGHRA and CDR2 is YSYEKL. CDR3 nucleotides: TGCGCCAGCAGCCAAGTCGACAGGGCCGGTCAGCCCCAGCATTTT. Its translation: CASSQVDRAGQPQHF.

This clone was detected a few times. This sequence joins TRBV7-2 and TRBJ2-7, with D maybe TRBD2 (6 bases). V was shortened by 1 base and J by 7 bases, with 17 bases between the two germline ends. Germline CDR1 and CDR2: SGHTA and FQGNSA. The CDR3 contains 15 residues. DNA of the CDR3: TGTGCCAGCAGCTTAGTTGGGGACTCCATCCGGGAGCAGTACTTC. It codes for CASSLVGDSIREQYF.

CDR3 in amino acids: CASSSIGVGEKLFF. CDR3 sequence (DNA): TGTGCCAGCAGCTCTATAGGGGTGGGCGAAAAACTGTTTTTT. The chain links TRBV5-4 to TRBJ1-4, with a weak D call TRBD1 (5 bases). The V gene lost 3 bases and the J gene lost 8 bases, with 14 bases spanning the gap. The length of the CDR3 is 14 residues. Looked up from germline, CDR1 is SGHNT and CDR2 is YYREEE (reference sequence). The full variable domain, with the rest looked up from reference TRBV5-4 and TRBJ1-4, is ETGVTQSPTHLIKTRGQQVTLRCSSQSGHNTVSWYQQALGQGPQFIFQYYREEENGRGNFPPRFSGLQFPNYSSELNVNALELDDSALYLCASSSIGVGEKLFFGSGTQLSVL.

The chain combines TRBV5-1 with TRBJ2-1, with D unresolved. Trimming stripped 0 bases from V and 2 bases from J, with 9 bases between. The CDR3 is 15 residues long. CDR1 is SGHRS and CDR2 is YFSETQ in the germline V gene. The CDR3 DNA reads as TGCGCCAGCAGCTTGGATCTGAATCCCTACAATGAGCAGTTCTTC. Encoded protein: CASSLDLNPYNEQFF.

The V call is TRBV7-9, the J call TRBJ1-5; D is perhaps TRBD1 (5 bases). Per germline, CDR1 SEHNR and CDR2 FQNEAQ (reference sequence). The CDR3 runs 18 residues. V was cut by 1 base and J by 4 bases, with 20 bases left in between. As DNA, the CDR3 is TGTGCCAGCAGCTTAGAAACATCCCCGGGACTGTCTAATCAGCCCCAGCATTTT. It is translated as CASSLETSPGLSNQPQHF.

This chain connects TRBV7-9 to TRBJ2-3, with TRBD2 matching over 11 bases. The CDR3 is 16 residues long. Germline CDR1 and CDR2: SEHNR and FQNEAQ (reference sequence). V was clipped by 3 bases and J by 5 bases; unmatched bases: 7. The CDR3 DNA is TGTGCCAGCAGCTTCTATAGCGGGGGGGACGTAGATACGCAGTATTTT. Amino acid sequence: CASSFYSGGDVDTQYF.

The rearrangement links TRBV7-8 to TRBJ2-5, with D possibly being TRBD1 or TRBD2 (5 bases each). The germline V gene encodes CDR1 SGHVS and CDR2 FQNEAQ. This CDR3 contains 15 residues. Trimming cost V 3 bases and J 0 bases, with 11 bases left between them. The CDR3 is CASSLIEGYQETQYF. As DNA, the CDR3 is TGTGCCAGCAGCTTGATTGAGGGGTACCAAGAGACCCAGTACTTC.

The chain couples TRBV11-2 to TRBJ1-2; no clear D gene. Germline V lookup: CDR1 SGHAT, CDR2 FQNNGV. V lost 4 bases and J 2 bases, leaving 17 bases between the germline ends. CDR3 length: 16 amino acids. In DNA, the CDR3 is TGTGCCAGCAGCTCGGTCCGGACGGAGGCCAACTATGGCTACACCTTC. Its protein product is CASSSVRTEANYGYTF.

V gene TRBV9 combines with J gene TRBJ1-1, with unresolved D. Per germline, CDR1 SGDLS and CDR2 YYNGEE. Trimming removed 3 bases at V and 3 bases at J, with 12 bases between. The CDR3 has 14 residues. CDR3 DNA: TGTGCCAGCAGCGCCGCCGGGGAGGACACTGAAGCTTTCTTT. This translates into CASSAAGEDTEAFF.

This clone was recorded only once. V gene TRBV13 combines with J gene TRBJ2-7; D unclear. Deletions cut 2 bases from V and 0 bases from J, with 14 bases between. The CDR3 runs 16 residues. CDR1 and CDR2 (germline): PRHDT, FYEKMQ (reference sequence). CDR3 sequence reads: CASSLNQEGSSYEQYF. The CDR3 nucleotides read TGTGCCAGCAGCTTAAACCAGGAAGGTAGCTCCTACGAGCAGTACTTC.

The table lists this clone with a few counts. The sample holds other DNA sequences that translate to the same CDR3. The chain uses TRBV30 and TRBJ1-1; the D is unclear. The CDR3 has 12 amino acids. Trimming pared 5 bases from V and 0 bases from J, leaving 7 bases between. Germline V lookup: CDR1 GTSNPN, CDR2 SVGIG (reference sequence). CDR3 DNA: TGTGCCTGGGGGCGTTTGAACACTGAAGCTTTCTTT. It is translated as CAWGRLNTEAFF.

This chain links TRBV5-6 with TRBJ2-1, with 10 bases matching TRBD1. The trim removed 4 bases at V and 7 bases at J, leaving 8 bases unmatched. CDR1 is SGHDT, CDR2 YYEEEE, per germline. The CDR3 sequence is 15 residues long. The CDR3 region is CASSPGQGTGNEQFF. CDR3 nucleotide sequence: TGTGCCAGCAGCCCGGGACAGGGGACTGGGAATGAGCAGTTCTTC.

The V gene is TRBV5-8, the J gene TRBJ1-1; D not resolved. The CDR3 extends over 13 amino acids. Germline V gene data show CDR1 as SGHTS and CDR2 as YDEGEE. V was shortened by 2 bases and J by 1 base, with 6 bases between the two germline ends. Written as DNA, the CDR3 is TGTGCCAGCAGCTTAGGTGAGAACACTGAAGCTTTCTTT. This encodes CASSLGENTEAFF. The full variable domain, in which reference TRBV5-8 and TRBJ1-1 provide the parts outside the CDR3, is EAGVTQSPTHLIKTRGQQATLRCSPISGHTSVYWYQQALGLGLQFLLWYDEGEERNRGNFPPRFSGRQFPNYSSELNVNALELEDSALYLCASSLGENTEAFFGQGTRLTVV.

The chain uses TRBV9 and TRBJ1-2; 8 nucleotides align to TRBD1. From germline, CDR1 is SGDLS and CDR2 YYNGEE. The CDR3 is 14 amino acids. V lost 4 bases and J lost 3; bases outside the gene matches: 5. This chain's CDR3 is CASSPGTGDYGYTF. The CDR3 DNA sequence: TGTGCCAGCAGCCCGGGGACAGGCGACTATGGCTACACCTTC.

This clone occurred once. The rearrangement joins TRBV27 to TRBJ2-1, with no clear D. The CDR3 totals 15 residues. V gave up 7 bases and J gave up 0 bases, with 13 bases separating them. The germline gives CDR1 MNHEY, CDR2 SMNVEV (reference sequence). CDR3 DNA: TGTGCCAGCAACGTCGGGTCCAGCTCCTACAATGAGCAGTTCTTC. Translating gives CASNVGSSSYNEQFF.

The count of this clone is one. The rearrangement uses TRBV7-9 and TRBJ2-7; D not resolved. Germline CDR1 and CDR2: SEHNR and FQNEAQ (reference sequence). The CDR3 runs to 12 residues. Trimming removed 3 bases from V and 6 bases from J, with 9 bases in between. The CDR3 sequence is CASSFKASEQYF. Written as DNA, the CDR3 is TGTGCCAGCAGCTTCAAAGCTTCCGAGCAGTACTTC.

This chain links TRBV11-3 with TRBJ2-3; D may correspond to TRBD1 or TRBD2 (5 bases each). Germline V lookup: CDR1 SGHNT, CDR2 YENEEA. V was cut by 5 bases and J by 1 base, with 10 bases left in between. This CDR3 is built from 14 residues. The CDR3 spells CASSPWDGTDTQYF. The CDR3 DNA reads as TGTGCCAGCAGCCCCTGGGACGGCACAGATACGCAGTATTTT.

Note on this clone: The same CDR3 is also encoded by other DNA sequences in this sample. The chain couples TRBV6-5 to TRBJ1-2; D is undetermined. CDR1 is MNHEY and CDR2 is SVGAGI in the germline V gene. CDR3 length: 14 amino acids. Deletions cut 0 bases from V and 4 bases from J, with 9 bases between. The CDR3 loop is CASSYSEGTYGYTF. The CDR3 DNA follows: TGTGCCAGCAGTTACTCAGAGGGAACCTATGGCTACACCTTC.

V is TRBV10-3 and J is TRBJ1-1, with 7 bases fitting TRBD1. This CDR3 is 15 amino acids long. Germline V lookup: CDR1 ENHRY, CDR2 SYGVKD. The V segment lost 0 bases and the J segment 0 bases; nucleotides outside the gene matches: 1. The CDR3 reads CAISESGQVNTEAFF. As DNA, the CDR3 is TGTGCCATCAGTGAGTCCGGACAGGTGAACACTGAAGCTTTCTTT.

This sequence joins TRBV7-8 and TRBJ2-7, with D unclear. CDR1 is SGHVS, CDR2 FQNEAQ, per germline. The CDR3 covers 12 residues. The V end was cut by 1 base, the J end by 4 bases, with 5 bases between. Here the CDR3 DNA reads TGTGCCAGCAGCTTAGATATGTACGAGCAGTACTTC. Translated: CASSLDMYEQYF.

The rearrangement uses TRBV7-6 and TRBJ2-7; the D gene is possibly TRBD1 (6 bases). V lost 3 bases and J 4 bases, leaving 16 bases between the germline ends. There are 15 residues in the CDR3. The V gene's germline CDR1 is SGHVS and CDR2 FNYEAQ. The CDR3 region has the DNA TGTGCCAGCAGCTTGGGCAAACAGGGTTCGTACGAGCAGTACTTC. Residues: CASSLGKQGSYEQYF.

This clone has a single count. The V gene is TRBV2, the J gene TRBJ2-4, with D tentatively TRBD1 (5 bases). CDR3 length equals 12 residues. V was shortened by 9 bases and J by 3 bases, with 9 bases between the two germline ends. Germline CDR1 is SNHLY and CDR2 is FYNNEI. The CDR3 sequence: CARTDDKNIQYF. CDR3 nucleotides: TGTGCCAGGACAGACGACAAAAACATTCAGTACTTC.

DNA of the CDR3: TGTGCCAGCAGCTCGGAGTCCGGCTGGCAATATGGCTACACCTTC. This sequence encodes CASSSESGWQYGYTF. V is TRBV7-9 and J is TRBJ1-2; D is ambiguous. Trimming pared 4 bases from V and 5 bases from J, leaving 17 bases between. The germline CDR1 and CDR2 sequences are SEHNR and FQNEAQ (reference sequence). The CDR3 is made up of 15 amino acids. The whole variable domain, filled in from reference TRBV7-9 and TRBJ1-2, reads DTGVSQNPRHKITKRGQNVTFRCDPISEHNRLYWYRQTLGQGPEFLTYFQNEAQLEKSRLLSDRFSAERPKGSFSTLEIQRTEQGDSAMYLCASSSESGWQYGYTFGSGTRLTVV.

The CDR3 DNA reads TGCGCCAGCAGCCAAGATCGAGGACAGGGGGCGCCCACTGAAGCTTTCTTT. Its translation is CASSQDRGQGAPTEAFF. The chain uses TRBV4-1 and TRBJ1-1; 11 positions match TRBD1. CDR1 is MGHRA and CDR2 is YSYEKL in the germline V gene. This CDR3 is built from 17 residues. V was clipped by 0 bases and J by 4 bases; unmatched bases: 7.

V gene TRBV7-2 combines with J gene TRBJ2-2; D remains unclear. The CDR3 spans 13 residues. V lost 1 base and J 6 bases, leaving 6 bases between the germline ends. Germline V gene data show CDR1 as SGHTA and CDR2 as FQGNSA. CDR3 sequence: CASSLGLSGELFF. In nucleotides, the CDR3 is TGTGCCAGCAGCTTAGGACTTTCCGGGGAGCTGTTTTTT.